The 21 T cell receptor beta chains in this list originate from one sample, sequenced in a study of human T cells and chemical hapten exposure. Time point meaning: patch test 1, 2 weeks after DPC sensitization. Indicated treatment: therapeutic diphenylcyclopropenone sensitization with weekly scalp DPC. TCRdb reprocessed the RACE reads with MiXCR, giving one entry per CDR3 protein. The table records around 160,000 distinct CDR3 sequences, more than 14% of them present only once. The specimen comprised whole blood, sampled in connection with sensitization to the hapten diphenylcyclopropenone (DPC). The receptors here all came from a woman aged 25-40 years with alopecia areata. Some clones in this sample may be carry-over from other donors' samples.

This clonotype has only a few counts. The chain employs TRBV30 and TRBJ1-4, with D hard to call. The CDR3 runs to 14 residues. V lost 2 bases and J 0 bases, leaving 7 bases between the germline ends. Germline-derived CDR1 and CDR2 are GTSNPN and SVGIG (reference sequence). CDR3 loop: CAWSTDATNEKLFF. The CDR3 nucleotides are TGTGCCTGGAGTACGGATGCAACTAATGAAAAACTGTTTTTT.

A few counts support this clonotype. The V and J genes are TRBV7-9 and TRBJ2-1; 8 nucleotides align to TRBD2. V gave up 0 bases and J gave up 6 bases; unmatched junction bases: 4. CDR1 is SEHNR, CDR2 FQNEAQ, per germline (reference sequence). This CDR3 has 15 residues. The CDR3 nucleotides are TGTGCCAGCAGCTTAGCGGCCGGGACTAGCAATGAGCAGTTCTTC. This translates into CASSLAAGTSNEQFF.

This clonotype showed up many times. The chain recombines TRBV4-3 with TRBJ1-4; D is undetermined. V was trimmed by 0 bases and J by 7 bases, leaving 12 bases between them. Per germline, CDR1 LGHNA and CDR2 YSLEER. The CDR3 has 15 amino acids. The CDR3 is CASSQDGGVREKLFF. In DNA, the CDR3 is TGCGCCAGCAGCCAAGATGGTGGAGTACGTGAAAAACTGTTTTTT.

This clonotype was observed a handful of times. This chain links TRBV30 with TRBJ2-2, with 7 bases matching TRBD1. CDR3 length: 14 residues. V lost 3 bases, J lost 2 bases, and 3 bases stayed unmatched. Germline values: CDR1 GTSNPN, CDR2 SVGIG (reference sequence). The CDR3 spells CAWSRDSNTGELFF. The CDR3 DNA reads TGTGCCTGGAGCCGGGACAGCAACACCGGGGAGCTGTTTTTT.

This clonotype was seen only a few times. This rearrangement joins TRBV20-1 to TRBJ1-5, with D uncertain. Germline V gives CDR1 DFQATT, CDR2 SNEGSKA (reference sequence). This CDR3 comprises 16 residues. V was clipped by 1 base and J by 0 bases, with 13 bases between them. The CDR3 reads CSARASGPISNQPQHF. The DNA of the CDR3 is TGCAGTGCTAGAGCATCCGGTCCGATTAGCAATCAGCCCCAGCATTTT.

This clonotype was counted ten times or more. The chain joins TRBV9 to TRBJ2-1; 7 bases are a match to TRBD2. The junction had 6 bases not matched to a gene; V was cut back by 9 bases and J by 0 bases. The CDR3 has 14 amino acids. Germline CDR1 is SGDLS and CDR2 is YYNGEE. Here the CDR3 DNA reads TGTGCCACCGGAGGCGGGAGCTCCTACAATGAGCAGTTCTTC. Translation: CATGGGSSYNEQFF. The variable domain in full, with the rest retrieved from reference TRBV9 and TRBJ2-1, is DSGVTQTPKHLITATGQRVTLRCSPRSGDLSVYWYQQSLDQGLQFLIQYYNGEERAKGNILERFSAQQFPDLHSELNLSSLELGDSALYFCATGGGSSYNEQFFGPGTRLTVL.

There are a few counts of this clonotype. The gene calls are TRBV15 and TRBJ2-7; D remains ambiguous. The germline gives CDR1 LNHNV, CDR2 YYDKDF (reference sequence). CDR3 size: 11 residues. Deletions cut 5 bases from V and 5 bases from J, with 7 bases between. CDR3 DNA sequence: TGTGCCACCAGCGGGCGAAACGAGCAGTACTTC. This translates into CATSGRNEQYF. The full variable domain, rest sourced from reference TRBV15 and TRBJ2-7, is DAMVIQNPRYQVTQFGKPVTLSCSQTLNHNVMYWYQQKSSQAPKLLFHYYDKDFNNEADTPDNFQSRRPNTSFCFLDIRSPGLGDTAMYLCATSGRNEQYFGPGTRLTVT.

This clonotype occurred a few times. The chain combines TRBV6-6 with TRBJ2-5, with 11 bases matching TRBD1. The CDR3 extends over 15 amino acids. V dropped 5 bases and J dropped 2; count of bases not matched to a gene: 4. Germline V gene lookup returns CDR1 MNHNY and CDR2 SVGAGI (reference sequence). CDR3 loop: CASSSRDRGQETQYF. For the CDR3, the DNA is TGTGCCAGCAGTAGCCGGGACAGGGGGCAAGAGACCCAGTACTTC.

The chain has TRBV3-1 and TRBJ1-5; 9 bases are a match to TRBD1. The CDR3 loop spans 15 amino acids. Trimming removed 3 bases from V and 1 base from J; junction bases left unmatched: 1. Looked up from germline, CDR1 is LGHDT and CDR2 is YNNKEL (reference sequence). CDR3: CASSHGTGSNQPQHF. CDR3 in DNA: TGTGCCAGCAGCCACGGGACAGGGAGCAATCAGCCCCAGCATTTT.

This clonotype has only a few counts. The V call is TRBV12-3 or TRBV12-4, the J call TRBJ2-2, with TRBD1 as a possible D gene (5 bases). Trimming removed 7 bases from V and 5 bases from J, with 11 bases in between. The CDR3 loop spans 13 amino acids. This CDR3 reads CASIAGWTGELFF. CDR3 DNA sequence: TGTGCCAGCATCGCAGGGTGGACCGGGGAGCTGTTTTTT.

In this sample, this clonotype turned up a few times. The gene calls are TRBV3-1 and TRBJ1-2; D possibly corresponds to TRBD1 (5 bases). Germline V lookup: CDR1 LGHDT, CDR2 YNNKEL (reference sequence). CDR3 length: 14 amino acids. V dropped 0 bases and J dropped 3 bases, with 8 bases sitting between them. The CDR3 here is CASSQELGDYGYTF. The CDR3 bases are TGTGCCAGCAGCCAAGAGTTGGGGGACTATGGCTACACCTTC.

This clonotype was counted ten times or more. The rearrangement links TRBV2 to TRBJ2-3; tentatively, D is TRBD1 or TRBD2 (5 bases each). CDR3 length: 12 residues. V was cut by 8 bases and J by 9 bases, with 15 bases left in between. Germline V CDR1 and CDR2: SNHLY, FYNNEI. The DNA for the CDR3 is TGTGCCAGCCGGGGCCTCTCCGTCACGCAGTATTTT. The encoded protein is CASRGLSVTQYF.

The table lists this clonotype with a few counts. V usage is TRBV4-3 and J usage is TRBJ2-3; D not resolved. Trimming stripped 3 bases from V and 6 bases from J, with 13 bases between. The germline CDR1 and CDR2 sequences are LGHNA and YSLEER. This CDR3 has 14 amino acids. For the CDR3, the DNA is TGCGCCAGCAGCCACGCCCCCACCCCGGATACGCAGTATTTT. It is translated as CASSHAPTPDTQYF.

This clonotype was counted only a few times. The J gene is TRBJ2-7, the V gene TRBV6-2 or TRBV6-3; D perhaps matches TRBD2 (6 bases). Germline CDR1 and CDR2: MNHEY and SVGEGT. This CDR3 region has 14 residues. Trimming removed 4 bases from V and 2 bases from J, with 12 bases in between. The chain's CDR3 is CASSSGDTAYEQYF. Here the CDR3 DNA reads TGTGCCAGCAGTTCGGGAGATACGGCCTACGAGCAGTACTTC.

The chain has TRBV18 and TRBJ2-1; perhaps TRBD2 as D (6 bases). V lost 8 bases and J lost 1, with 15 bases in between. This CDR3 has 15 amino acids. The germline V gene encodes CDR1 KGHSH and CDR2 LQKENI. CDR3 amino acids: CASGRRGNSYNEQFF. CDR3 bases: TGTGCCAGCGGCCGGCGGGGAAATTCCTACAATGAGCAGTTCTTC. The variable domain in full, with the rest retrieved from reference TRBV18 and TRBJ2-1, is NAGVMQNPRHLVRRRGQEARLRCSPMKGHSHVYWYRQLPEEGLKFMVYLQKENIIDESGMPKERFSAEFPKEGPSILRIQQVVRGDSAAYFCASGRRGNSYNEQFFGPGTRLTVL.

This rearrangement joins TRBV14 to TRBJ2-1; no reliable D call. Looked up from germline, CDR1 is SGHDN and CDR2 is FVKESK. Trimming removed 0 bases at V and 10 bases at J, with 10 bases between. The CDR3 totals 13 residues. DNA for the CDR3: TGTGCCAGCAGCCAAGATCTTTGGCGGGAGCAGTTCTTC. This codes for CASSQDLWREQFF.

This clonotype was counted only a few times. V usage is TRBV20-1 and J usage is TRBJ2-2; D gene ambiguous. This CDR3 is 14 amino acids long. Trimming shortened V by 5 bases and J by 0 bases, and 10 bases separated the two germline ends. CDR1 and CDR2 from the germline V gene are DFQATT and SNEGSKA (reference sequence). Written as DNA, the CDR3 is TGCAGTGCTCCTAAAGGAACGAACACCGGGGAGCTGTTTTTT. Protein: CSAPKGTNTGELFF.

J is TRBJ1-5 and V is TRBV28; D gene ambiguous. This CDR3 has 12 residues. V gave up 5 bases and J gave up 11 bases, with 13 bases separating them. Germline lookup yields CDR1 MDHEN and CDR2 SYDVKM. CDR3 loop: CASSQGPRAQHF. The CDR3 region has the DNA TGTGCCAGCAGTCAAGGCCCACGGGCCCAGCATTTT.

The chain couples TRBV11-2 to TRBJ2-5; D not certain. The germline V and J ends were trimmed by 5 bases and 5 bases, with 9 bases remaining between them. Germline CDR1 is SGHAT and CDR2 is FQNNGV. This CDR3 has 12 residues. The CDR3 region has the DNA TGTGCCAGCAGCCCCTCTGACGAGACCCAGTACTTC. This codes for CASSPSDETQYF.

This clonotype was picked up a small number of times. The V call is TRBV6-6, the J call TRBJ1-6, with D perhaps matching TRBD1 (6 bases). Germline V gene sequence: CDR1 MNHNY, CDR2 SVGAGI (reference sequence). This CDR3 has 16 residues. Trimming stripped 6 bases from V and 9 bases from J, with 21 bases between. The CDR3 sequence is CASRYTYRELGSPLHF. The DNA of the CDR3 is TGTGCCAGCAGGTACACCTACAGGGAACTGGGTTCACCCCTCCACTTT.

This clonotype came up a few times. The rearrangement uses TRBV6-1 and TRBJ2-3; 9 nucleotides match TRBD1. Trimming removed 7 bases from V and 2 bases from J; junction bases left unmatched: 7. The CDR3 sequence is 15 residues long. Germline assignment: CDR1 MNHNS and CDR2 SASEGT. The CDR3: CASTLDRGNTDTQYF. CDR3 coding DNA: TGTGCCAGCACCCTGGACAGGGGTAACACAGATACGCAGTATTTT.